These 18 T cell receptor beta chains were sequenced from one sample in a study of blood T cell repertoires in COVID-19. TCRdb keeps only in-frame clones here, not all; method: immunoSEQ multiplex PCR. Of fewer than 450,000 clones listed, around nine tenths are singletons. Material for sequencing was peripheral blood. The receptors were gathered from a woman aged 65 to 85 with COVID-19, enrolled during active disease.

This chain uses TRBV19 with TRBJ1-2; tentative D call: TRBD1 (6 bases). V gave up 8 bases and J gave up 5 bases, with 18 bases separating them. The CDR3 is made up of 14 amino acids. CDR1 is LNHDA and CDR2 is SQIVND in the germline V gene (reference sequence). The CDR3, as DNA: TGTGCCAGTCTACAGCCCGGGACATCTTATGGCTACACCTTC. As protein: CASLQPGTSYGYTF.

The chain's CDR3 is CASSQDRGVWDSPLHF. DNA of the CDR3: TGCGCCAGCAGCCAAGATCGGGGGGTCTGGGATTCACCCCTCCACTTT. The J gene is TRBJ1-6, the V gene TRBV4-3, with D perhaps matching TRBD1 (5 bases). CDR3 length equals 16 residues. Trimming shortened V by 0 bases and J by 8 bases, and 14 bases separated the two germline ends. Germline V CDR1 and CDR2: LGHNA, YSLEER.

V usage is TRBV2 and J usage is TRBJ2-3; 11 nucleotides match TRBD2. Germline assignment: CDR1 SNHLY and CDR2 FYNNEI. Unmatched junction bases numbered 6, after V lost 5 bases and J lost 5 bases. The CDR3 spans 15 residues. CDR3 sequence reads: CASSLAGGFLDTQYF. The CDR3 coding sequence is TGTGCCAGCAGTTTAGCGGGGGGGTTCCTAGATACGCAGTATTTT.

V gene TRBV28 combines with J gene TRBJ1-1; no firm D call. Trimming cost V 4 bases and J 0 bases, with 12 bases left between them. The CDR3 is 15 amino acids. Germline V gene data show CDR1 as MDHEN and CDR2 as SYDVKM. The CDR3 loop is CASSSLGDLNTEAFF. CDR3 in DNA: TGTGCCAGCAGTTCGCTGGGAGACTTGAACACTGAAGCTTTCTTT.

This chain uses TRBV6-5 with TRBJ1-2; 9 bases agree with TRBD1. The CDR3 sequence is 15 residues long. Germline assignment: CDR1 MNHEY and CDR2 SVGAGI. The V and J ends lost 4 bases and 4 bases, in that order; junction bases with no gene match: 7. Written as DNA, the CDR3 is TGTGCCAGCAGTTGGGGACAGGGTAACATCTATGGCTACACCTTC. It encodes CASSWGQGNIYGYTF.

This clone was counted ten times or more. This chain links TRBV5-1 with TRBJ1-6; no clear D gene. The V gene lost 0 bases and the J gene lost 8 bases, with 15 bases spanning the gap. CDR3 size: 16 residues. Germline V lookup: CDR1 SGHRS, CDR2 YFSETQ. The CDR3 nucleotides are TGCGCCAGCAGCTTGGTTCGCGCCGGGTGGGATTCACCCCTCCACTTT. Its translation is CASSLVRAGWDSPLHF.

This clone has a count of ten or more. The chain is built from TRBV5-1 and TRBJ1-1, with D uncertain. Germline loops: CDR1 SGHRS, CDR2 YFSETQ. The CDR3 loop spans 12 amino acids. Deletions cut 3 bases from V and 5 bases from J, with 8 bases between. The CDR3 region is CASSYGRTEAFF. The CDR3 nucleotides are TGCGCCAGCAGCTACGGTCGGACTGAAGCTTTCTTT.

The rearrangement uses TRBV6-5 and TRBJ1-4; D is unclear. Trimming removed 10 bases at V and 8 bases at J, with 14 bases between. The CDR3 loop spans 12 amino acids. The germline V gene has CDR1 MNHEY and CDR2 SVGAGI. The CDR3 nucleotides read TGTGCCACGAGGGCCGTTCGGGAAAAACTGTTTTTT. It specifies CATRAVREKLFF.

The genes are TRBV24-1 and TRBJ1-1; D is possibly TRBD1 (5 bases). Per the germline V gene, CDR1 is KGHDR and CDR2 is SFDVKD. V dropped 8 bases and J dropped 1 base, with 13 bases sitting between them. This CDR3 is built from 14 residues. CDR3 protein: CATKGRNANTEAFF. For the CDR3, the DNA is TGTGCCACCAAGGGGAGGAATGCGAACACTGAAGCTTTCTTT.

The CDR3 loop is CASKDRGEDNYGYTF. The CDR3 DNA reads TGTGCCAGCAAAGACAGGGGGGAGGATAACTATGGCTACACCTTC. The V gene is TRBV6-5, the J gene TRBJ1-2, with TRBD1 matching 9 bases. V lost 7 bases and J lost 1; bases outside the gene matches: 7. This CDR3 contains 15 residues. Germline values: CDR1 MNHEY, CDR2 SVGAGI.

V and J are TRBV6-5 and TRBJ1-2, with a tentative D call TRBD1 (5 bases). CDR3 length: 13 residues. V gave up 2 bases and J gave up 7 bases, with 11 bases separating them. From germline, CDR1 is MNHEY and CDR2 SVGAGI. The DNA of the CDR3 is TGTGCCAGCAGTTACAGAGGGGAGGGTGGCTACACCTTC. Translation: CASSYRGEGGYTF.

The chain recombines TRBV5-1 with TRBJ2-1; TRBD2 might be the D (7 bases). Trimming left V 2 bases short and J 9 bases short, with 21 bases between. There are 16 residues in the CDR3. Per the germline V gene, CDR1 is SGHRS and CDR2 is YFSETQ. CDR3 protein: CASSLKTGGGFGEQFF. For the CDR3, the DNA is TGCGCCAGCAGCTTAAAAACGGGGGGCGGATTCGGTGAGCAGTTCTTC.

This clone was counted a single time. At one end the junction does not follow the germline gene, possibly because of a read error. Other nucleotide sequences from this sample produce the same CDR3. The chain has TRBV6-4 and TRBJ1-4; D ambiguous. Germline V gene sequence: CDR1 MRHNA, CDR2 SNTAGT. The length of the CDR3 is 13 residues. CDR3 protein: CASSDREGEKLFF. CDR3 nucleotides: TGTGCCAGCAGTGACAGGGAGGGAGAAAAACTATTTTTT.

The chain employs TRBV6-5 and TRBJ2-2; D may be TRBD1 (6 bases). The length of the CDR3 is 16 residues. V was clipped by 2 bases and J by 0 bases, with 10 bases between them. Germline V gene lookup returns CDR1 MNHEY and CDR2 SVGAGI. The chain's CDR3 is CASSYMGHANTGELFF. CDR3 DNA sequence: TGTGCCAGCAGTTACATGGGACACGCGAACACCGGGGAGCTGTTTTTT.

The chain couples TRBV7-9 to TRBJ1-2, with 8 bases matching TRBD1. The CDR3 has 15 amino acids. Germline CDR1 SEHNR, CDR2 FQNEAQ (reference sequence). J lost 8 bases, V lost 6 bases, and 14 bases had no gene match. CDR3 in amino acids: CASSSLLTGEFGYTF. The CDR3, as DNA: TGTGCCAGCAGTTCCCTTTTGACAGGGGAGTTCGGCTACACCTTC.

The CDR3 is CASSLYGTRANTGELFF. CDR3 nucleotides: TGTGCCAGCAGCCTCTACGGGACTAGAGCGAACACCGGGGAGCTGTTTTTT. The gene calls are TRBV7-2 and TRBJ2-2; 8 bases fit TRBD2. The V gene's germline CDR1 is SGHTA and CDR2 FQGNSA. CDR3 length equals 17 residues. V trimming: 5 bases; J trimming: 0 bases; junction bases outside the gene matches: 8.

A few counts support this clone. DNA for the CDR3: TGTGCCACCAGGGGGCTTGGAAACACCATATATTTT. It translates to CATRGLGNTIYF. The genes are TRBV12-3 or TRBV12-4 and TRBJ1-3; 8 bases align to TRBD1. V shed 10 bases, J shed 3 bases, and the junction held 2 bases outside the gene matches. The CDR3 length is 12 residues.

The V call is TRBV7-3, the J call TRBJ1-1; TRBD1 agrees at 8 bases. Trimming took 5 bases from V and 0 from J; bases not matched to a gene: 5. Germline-derived CDR1 and CDR2 are SGHTA and FQGTGA. This CDR3 is built from 15 residues. CDR3 in amino acids: CASSIDRGLNTEAFF. The CDR3 DNA is TGTGCCAGCAGCATTGACAGGGGATTGAACACTGAAGCTTTCTTT.